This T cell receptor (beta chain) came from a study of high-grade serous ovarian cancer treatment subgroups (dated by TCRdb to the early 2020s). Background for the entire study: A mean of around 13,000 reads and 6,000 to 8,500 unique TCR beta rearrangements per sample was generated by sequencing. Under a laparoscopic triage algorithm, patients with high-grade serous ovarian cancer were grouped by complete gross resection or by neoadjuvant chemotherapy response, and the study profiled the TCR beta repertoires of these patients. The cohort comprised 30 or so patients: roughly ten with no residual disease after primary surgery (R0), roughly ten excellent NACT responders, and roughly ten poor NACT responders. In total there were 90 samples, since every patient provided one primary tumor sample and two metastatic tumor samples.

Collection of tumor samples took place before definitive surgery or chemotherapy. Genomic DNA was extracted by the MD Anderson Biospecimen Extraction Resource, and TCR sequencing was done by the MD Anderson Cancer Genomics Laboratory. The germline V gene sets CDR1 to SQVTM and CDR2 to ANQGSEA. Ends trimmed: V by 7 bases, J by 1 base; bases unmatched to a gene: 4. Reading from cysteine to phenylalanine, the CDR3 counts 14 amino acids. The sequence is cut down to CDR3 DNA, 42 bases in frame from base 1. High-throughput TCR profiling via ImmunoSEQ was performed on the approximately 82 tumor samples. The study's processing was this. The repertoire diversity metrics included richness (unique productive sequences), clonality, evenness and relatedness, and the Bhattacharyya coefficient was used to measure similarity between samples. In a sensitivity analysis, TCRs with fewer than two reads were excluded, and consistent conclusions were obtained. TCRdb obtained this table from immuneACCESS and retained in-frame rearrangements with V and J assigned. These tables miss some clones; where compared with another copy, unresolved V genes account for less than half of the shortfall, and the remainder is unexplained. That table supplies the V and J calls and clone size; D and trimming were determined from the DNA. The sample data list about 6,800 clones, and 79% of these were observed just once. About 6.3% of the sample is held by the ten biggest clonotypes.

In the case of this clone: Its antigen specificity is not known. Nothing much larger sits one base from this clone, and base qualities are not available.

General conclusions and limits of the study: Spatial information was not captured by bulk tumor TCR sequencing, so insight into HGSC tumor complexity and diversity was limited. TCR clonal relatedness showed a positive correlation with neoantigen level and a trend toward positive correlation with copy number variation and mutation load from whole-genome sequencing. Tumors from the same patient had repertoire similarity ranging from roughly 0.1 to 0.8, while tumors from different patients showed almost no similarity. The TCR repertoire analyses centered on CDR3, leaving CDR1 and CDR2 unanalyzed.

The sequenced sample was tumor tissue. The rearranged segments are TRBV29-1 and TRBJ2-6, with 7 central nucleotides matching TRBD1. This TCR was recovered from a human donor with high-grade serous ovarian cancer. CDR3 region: CSAIQGSGANVLTF. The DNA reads TGCAGCGCAATACAGGGGTCTGGGGCCAACGTCCTGACTTTC.